This is a list of T cell receptor beta chains from one sample in a study of cytomegalovirus exposure and HLA in healthy donors. This table comes from immunoSEQ multiplex PCR, and its TCRdb copy is limited to in-frame clones, with some not included. This sample has roughly 200,000 clones; roughly three quarters occur once, and the top ten carry over 0.95%. The sequenced sample was PBMCs. These receptors all come from a woman in her twenties or thirties in good health and CMV-seronegative. CDR3s include the opening cysteine and the closing phenylalanine or tryptophan. Each record gives: D gene, V gene, clone size, CDR3 length, J gene, CDR3 protein, CDR3 DNA. The D gene is left open where the match is weak. Clone size is given for some rows only: seen once, a few or many times, or a class if the clone is expanded.

d_call: TRBD1; v_call: TRBV5-1; clone_size: NA; cdr3_length: 15; j_call: TRBJ1-1; cdr3_aa: CASSRGDRMNTEAFF; cdr3_nt: TGCGCCAGCAGCCGGGGGGACAGGATGAACACTGAAGCTTTCTTT
d_call: TRBD2; v_call: TRBV15; clone_size: NA; cdr3_length: 18; j_call: TRBJ2-3; cdr3_aa: CATGEGTHDGLALDTQYF; cdr3_nt: TGTGCCACCGGGGAGGGGACTCATGACGGACTAGCGTTAGATACGCAGTATTTT
d_call: NA; v_call: TRBV7-2; clone_size: NA; cdr3_length: 13; j_call: TRBJ2-7; cdr3_aa: CASSIEGGYEQYF; cdr3_nt: TGTGCCAGCAGCATAGAGGGGGGGTACGAGCAGTACTTC
d_call: TRBD1; v_call: TRBV2; clone_size: NA; cdr3_length: 14; j_call: TRBJ1-2; cdr3_aa: CASSGGTALYGYTF; cdr3_nt: TGTGCCAGCAGTGGGGGGACAGCCCTATATGGCTACACCTTC
d_call: NA; v_call: TRBV9; clone_size: NA; cdr3_length: 12; j_call: TRBJ1-2; cdr3_aa: CASSVPGGDYTF; cdr3_nt: TGTGCCAGCAGCGTCCCGGGGGGGGACTACACCTTC
d_call: TRBD1; v_call: TRBV2; clone_size: NA; cdr3_length: 14; j_call: TRBJ1-2; cdr3_aa: CASRNTGGWYGYTF; cdr3_nt: TGTGCCAGCAGGAACACAGGGGGCTGGTATGGCTACACCTTC
d_call: NA; v_call: TRBV25-1; clone_size: NA; cdr3_length: 15; j_call: TRBJ2-7; cdr3_aa: CASSGPAGQFYEQYF; cdr3_nt: TGTGCCAGCAGTGGCCCCGCGGGACAGTTCTACGAGCAGTACTTC
d_call: NA; v_call: TRBV6-1; clone_size: NA; cdr3_length: 14; j_call: TRBJ1-3; cdr3_aa: CASVVQGPGRDIYF; cdr3_nt: TGTGCCAGCGTAGTTCAGGGTCCTGGAAGGGACATATATTTT
d_call: TRBD1; v_call: TRBV2; clone_size: NA; cdr3_length: 14; j_call: TRBJ1-2; cdr3_aa: CASRDRSTNYGYTF; cdr3_nt: TGTGCCAGCCGGGACAGGTCAACTAACTATGGCTACACCTTC
d_call: TRBD1; v_call: TRBV5-1; clone_size: few; cdr3_length: 15; j_call: TRBJ2-7; cdr3_aa: CASSWGDRNHYEQYF; cdr3_nt: TGCGCCAGCAGCTGGGGGGACAGGAACCACTACGAGCAGTACTTC
d_call: TRBD2; v_call: TRBV6-5; clone_size: NA; cdr3_length: 15; j_call: TRBJ2-2; cdr3_aa: CASSYGAGRVGELFF; cdr3_nt: TGTGCCAGCAGTTACGGGGCAGGGAGGGTCGGGGAGCTGTTTTTT
d_call: TRBD1; v_call: TRBV11-1; clone_size: NA; cdr3_length: 15; j_call: TRBJ1-2; cdr3_aa: CASSTTGTGIRGYTF; cdr3_nt: TGTGCCAGCAGCACAACCGGGACAGGGATTCGTGGCTACACCTTC
d_call: NA; v_call: TRBV6-1; clone_size: NA; cdr3_length: 15; j_call: TRBJ1-5; cdr3_aa: CASINTPAGNQPQHF; cdr3_nt: TGTGCCAGCATTAACACCCCCGCCGGCAATCAGCCCCAGCATTTT
d_call: NA; v_call: TRBV6-1; clone_size: NA; cdr3_length: 15; j_call: TRBJ2-7; cdr3_aa: CASSESAGWTYEQYF; cdr3_nt: TGTGCCAGCAGTGAATCGGCAGGGTGGACCTACGAGCAGTACTTC